This T cell receptor (beta chain) was found in a study of cytotoxic CD8 clonotypes in ibrutinib-treated CLL. Trimming stripped 3 bases from V and 0 bases from J, with 18 bases between. The CDR3 is made up of 19 amino acids. Looked up from germline, CDR1 is SEHNR and CDR2 is FQNEAQ (reference sequence). General study points: The study found clonality rose at ibrutinib response, then fell toward baseline at progression. T-cell clonality at baseline went above that of age-matched healthy donors and rose and fell with circulating CD8+ T-cell counts.

Sequencing was performed with immunoSEQ multiplex PCR; in TCRdb, only in-frame clones are kept and a portion is missing. Among some 61,000 clones listed, about 64% were seen once. Note on this clone: Its antigen is unidentified.

The sequences come from PBMCs, collected after 12 months of ibrutinib treatment. The chain joins TRBV7-9 to TRBJ2-6; D tentatively reads TRBD1 or TRBD2 (5 bases each). The TCR originated in a human donor with chronic lymphocytic leukemia. The CDR3 DNA sequence: TGTGCCAGCAGCTTTAAGTACCCGGGACGGAACTCTGGGGCCAACGTCCTGACTTTC. Amino acid sequence: CASSFKYPGRNSGANVLTF. The full variable domain, its missing parts supplied by reference TRBV7-9 and TRBJ2-6, is DTGVSQNPRHKITKRGQNVTFRCDPISEHNRLYWYRQTLGQGPEFLTYFQNEAQLEKSRLLSDRFSAERPKGSFSTLEIQRTEQGDSAMYLCASSFKYPGRNSGANVLTFGAGSRLTVL.